The rows below give T cell receptor beta chains drawn from one sample of a study of blood T cell repertoires in COVID-19. TCRdb's table, derived via immunoSEQ multiplex PCR, lists solely in-frame clones and lacks some. The sample consists of fewer than 40,000 clones, roughly 89% of them appearing once. Sequenced input: peripheral blood. Receptors originate from a man between 60 and 75 years old with active COVID-19. The CDR3 runs from the conserved cysteine through the conserved F or W. The order of the fields is V gene, clone size, D gene, J gene, CDR3 protein, CDR3 DNA. D genes are given only for firm matches. Size is omitted from some rows. Given values are once, few, many or a class for expanded clones.

TRBV14	.	.	TRBJ1-2	CASSQDVAGLWGYTF	TGTGCCAGCAGCCAAGATGTGGCAGGACTGTGGGGCTACACCTTC
TRBV19	.	TRBD2	TRBJ2-7	CASSGGRGGEEQYF	TGTGCCAGTAGTGGAGGGCGGGGGGGCGAAGAGCAGTACTTC
TRBV5-4	.	.	TRBJ2-1	CASSSQGILAQFF	TGTGCCAGCAGCTCCCAGGGGATCCTTGCGCAGTTCTTC
TRBV7-8	.	TRBD1	TRBJ2-7	CASSLGTGPVEQYF	TGTGCCAGCAGCTTAGGGACAGGCCCGGTGGAGCAGTACTTC
TRBV3-1/TRBV3-2	few	.	TRBJ1-1	CASSPRGAGTEAFF	TGTGCCAGCAGCCCCCGCGGGGCCGGGACTGAAGCTTTCTTT
TRBV2	.	TRBD1	TRBJ1-2	CASSFPGQNYGYTF	TGTGCCAGCAGTTTTCCGGGACAGAACTATGGCTACACCTTC
TRBV7-9	.	TRBD1	TRBJ1-2	CASSRTGVDGYTF	TGTGCCAGCAGCCGCACAGGGGTGGATGGCTACACCTTC
TRBV6-5	few	.	TRBJ2-5	CASSFSTTQETQYF	TGTGCCAGCAGTTTCTCGACTACTCAAGAGACCCAGTACTTC
TRBV5-6	.	.	TRBJ2-3	CASSFGGGRYF	TGTGCCAGCAGCTTCGGGGGTGGACGGTATTTT
TRBV11-2	.	TRBD2	TRBJ2-1	CAIRLTSGGLNEQFF	TGTGCCATCCGACTGACTAGCGGGGGACTCAATGAGCAGTTCTTC
TRBV3-1/TRBV3-2	.	.	TRBJ2-3	CASKGGRTDTQYF	TGTGCCAGCAAGGGGGGGCGCACAGATACGCAGTATTTT
TRBV27	.	.	TRBJ2-7	CASVDRQSYEQYF	TGTGCCAGCGTCGACAGACAATCCTACGAGCAGTACTTC
TRBV6-6	.	TRBD1	TRBJ2-2	CASMDRGDNTGELFF	TGTGCCAGCATGGACAGGGGAGATAACACCGGGGAGCTGTTTTTT
TRBV7-3	.	TRBD2	TRBJ2-3	CASSLKGSGGATDTQYF	TGTGCCAGCAGCTTAAAAGGCAGCGGGGGGGCCACAGATACGCAGTATTTT
TRBV24-1	.	TRBD2	TRBJ2-1	CATSDPKPGTSGGHSYNEQFF	TGTGCCACCAGTGATCCGAAACCCGGGACTAGCGGGGGGCACTCCTACAATGAGCAGTTCTTC
TRBV7-8	.	TRBD2	TRBJ2-7	CASSLAMRQRGGEQYF	TGTGCCAGCAGCTTAGCGATGAGGCAGCGGGGGGGCGAGCAGTACTTC
TRBV12-3/TRBV12-4	.	TRBD1	TRBJ1-2	CASSPGQGAGYTF	TGTGCCAGCAGTCCAGGACAGGGGGCAGGCTACACCTTC
TRBV5-1	.	.	TRBJ2-7	CASSLGTSRGEQYF	TGCGCCAGCAGCTTGGGGACCTCAAGGGGCGAGCAGTACTTC
TRBV19	.	.	TRBJ2-3	CASSNQGGNTNTQYF	TGTGCCAGTAGTAACCAGGGGGGTAACACGAATACGCAGTATTTT
TRBV6-5	.	TRBD1	TRBJ2-1	CASSYGDRANEQFF	TGTGCCAGCAGTTACGGGGACAGGGCCAATGAGCAGTTCTTC
TRBV19	.	TRBD2	TRBJ2-7	CASSMEAGGAYEQYF	TGTGCCAGTAGTATGGAAGCGGGGGGGGCCTACGAGCAGTACTTC
TRBV7-2	.	TRBD2	TRBJ2-1	CASSLSSGGYNEQFF	TGTGCCAGCAGCTTATCTAGCGGGGGATACAATGAGCAGTTCTTC
TRBV5-6	.	.	TRBJ1-2	CASSVGADYGYTF	TGTGCCAGCAGCGTGGGGGCAGATTATGGCTACACCTTC
TRBV5-1	.	.	TRBJ1-4	CASSFRQATNEKLFF	TGCGCCAGCAGCTTCAGACAGGCAACTAATGAAAAACTGTTTTTT
TRBV9	.	TRBD2	TRBJ2-1	CASSVGSGGAYNEQFF	TGTGCCAGCAGCGTAGGGAGCGGGGGGGCCTACAATGAGCAGTTCTTC
TRBV5-1	.	.	TRBJ2-3	CASSLAFRTSTDTQYF	TGCGCCAGCAGCTTGGCCTTCAGGACAAGCACAGATACGCAGTATTTT
TRBV3-1/TRBV3-2	.	.	TRBJ2-2	CASSQGIRDTGELFF	TGTGCCAGCAGCCAAGGTATTCGGGACACCGGGGAGCTGTTTTTT
TRBV21-1	.	.	TRBJ1-4	CASSGGRGTNEKLFF	TGTGCCAGCAGCGGCGGGAGGGGGACTAATGAAAAACTGTTTTTT
TRBV5-4	.	TRBD1	TRBJ1-3	CASSLVGQGFGNTIYF	TGTGCCAGCAGCTTGGTGGGACAGGGGTTTGGAAACACCATATATTTT
TRBV10-3	.	TRBD2	TRBJ2-7	CAISEVGLAVYEQYF	TGTGCCATCAGTGAGGTCGGACTAGCGGTCTACGAGCAGTACTTC
TRBV24-1	few	TRBD1	TRBJ1-1	CATRQGLNTEAFF	TGTGCCACGCGACAGGGGCTGAACACTGAAGCTTTCTTT
TRBV7-2	.	TRBD1	TRBJ1-2	CASGDRVNYGYTF	TGTGCCAGCGGGGACAGGGTGAACTATGGCTACACCTTC
TRBV21-1	.	.	TRBJ2-1	CASSKGGSSGNYNEQFF	TGTGCCAGCAGCAAAGGGGGGTCTAGCGGGAACTACAATGAGCAGTTCTTC
TRBV19	.	.	TRBJ1-2	CASSRLQGTSSNYGYTF	TGTGCCAGTAGTAGGCTCCAAGGGACATCAAGTAACTATGGCTACACCTTC
TRBV27	once	TRBD2	TRBJ2-1	CASSRGGPNEQFF	TGTGCCAGCAGTCGGGGGGGTCCGAATGAGCAGTTCTTC
TRBV10-3	.	TRBD2	TRBJ2-1	CAITTLAGASYNEQFF	TGTGCCATCACCACACTAGCGGGGGCTTCCTACAATGAGCAGTTCTTC
TRBV6-5	once	.	TRBJ1-5	CASSQTGRGPQHF	TGTGCCAGCAGCCAGACAGGCCGGGGGCCCCAGCATTTT
TRBV28	.	TRBD2	TRBJ2-3	CASSLGAGGNTDTQYF	TGTGCCAGCAGTTTGGGAGCGGGGGGTAACACAGATACGCAGTATTTT
TRBV6-2/TRBV6-3	.	TRBD2	TRBJ2-5	CASSPGLVRETQYF	TGTGCCAGCAGCCCCGGACTAGTCCGAGAGACCCAGTACTTC
TRBV28	.	.	TRBJ2-5	CASSVLQNIETQYF	TGTGCCAGCAGTGTGCTCCAGAATATAGAGACCCAGTACTTC
TRBV24-1	.	.	TRBJ1-2	CATSDWGDGYTF	TGTGCCACCAGTGATTGGGGGGATGGCTACACCTTC
TRBV5-4	once	.	TRBJ2-3	CASSFVRSTDTQYF	TGTGCCAGCAGCTTCGTCCGTTCCACAGATACGCAGTATTTT
TRBV6-5	.	.	TRBJ2-3	CASRASGLYTQYF	TGTGCCAGCAGGGCCAGCGGTCTGTATACGCAGTATTTT
TRBV3-1/TRBV3-2	once	.	TRBJ1-2	CASSTRVPYGYTF	TGTGCCAGCTCAACGAGGGTCCCCTATGGCTACACCTTC
TRBV11-3	.	.	TRBJ2-3	CASSDRGTRGTDTQYF	TGTGCCAGCAGCGACCGTGGGACACGAGGCACAGATACGCAGTATTTT
TRBV7-9	.	.	TRBJ1-1	CASSLGQNTEAFF	TGTGCCAGCAGCTTAGGGCAAAACACTGAAGCTTTCTTT
TRBV6-5	.	TRBD1	TRBJ1-6	CASSYTGTGLQALHF	TGTGCCAGCAGTTACACCGGGACAGGGCTTCAGGCCCTCCACTTT
TRBV5-1	.	TRBD1	TRBJ1-4	CASSVGQGPANEKLFF	TGCGCCAGCAGCGTCGGACAGGGGCCCGCTAATGAAAAACTGTTTTTT